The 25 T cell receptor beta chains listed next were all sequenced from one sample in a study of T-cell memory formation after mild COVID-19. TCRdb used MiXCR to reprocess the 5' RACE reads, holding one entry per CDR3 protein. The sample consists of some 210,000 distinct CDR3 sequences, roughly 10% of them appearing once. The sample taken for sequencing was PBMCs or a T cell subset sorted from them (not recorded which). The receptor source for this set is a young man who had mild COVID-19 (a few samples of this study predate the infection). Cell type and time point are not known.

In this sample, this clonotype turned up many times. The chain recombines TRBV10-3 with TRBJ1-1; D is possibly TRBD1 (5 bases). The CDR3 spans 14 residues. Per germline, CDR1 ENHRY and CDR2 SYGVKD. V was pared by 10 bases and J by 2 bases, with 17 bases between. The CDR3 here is CATIQGGLNTEAFF. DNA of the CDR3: TGTGCCACCATCCAGGGAGGTCTTAACACTGAAGCTTTCTTT.

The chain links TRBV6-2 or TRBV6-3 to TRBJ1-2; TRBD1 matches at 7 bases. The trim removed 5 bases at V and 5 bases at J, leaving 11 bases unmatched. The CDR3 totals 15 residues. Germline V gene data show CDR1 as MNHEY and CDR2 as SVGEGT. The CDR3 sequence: CASSETGTGEYGYTF. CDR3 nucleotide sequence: TGTGCCAGCAGTGAAACCGGTACAGGGGAGTATGGCTACACCTTC.

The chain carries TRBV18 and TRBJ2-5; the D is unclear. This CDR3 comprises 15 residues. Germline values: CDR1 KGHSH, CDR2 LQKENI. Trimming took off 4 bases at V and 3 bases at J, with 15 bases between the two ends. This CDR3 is CASSQNLQRKETQYF. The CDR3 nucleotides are TGTGCCAGCTCACAAAACCTACAGCGAAAAGAGACCCAGTACTTC.

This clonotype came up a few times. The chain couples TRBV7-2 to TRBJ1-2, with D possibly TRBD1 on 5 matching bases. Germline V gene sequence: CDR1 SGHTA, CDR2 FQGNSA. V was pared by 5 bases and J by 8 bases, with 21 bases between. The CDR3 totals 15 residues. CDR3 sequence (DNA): TGTGCCAGCAGCCCCCCCGGGGGGACCCAAGGGGGCTACACCTTC. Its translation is CASSPPGGTQGGYTF.

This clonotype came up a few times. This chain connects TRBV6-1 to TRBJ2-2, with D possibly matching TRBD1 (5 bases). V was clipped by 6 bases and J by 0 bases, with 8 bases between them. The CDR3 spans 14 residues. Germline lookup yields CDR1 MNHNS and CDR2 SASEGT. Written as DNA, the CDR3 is TGTGCCAGCAGGTTGGACACGAACACCGGGGAGCTGTTTTTT. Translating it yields CASRLDTNTGELFF.

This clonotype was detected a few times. CDR3 protein: CASSSRTSSATQYF. For the CDR3, the DNA is TGTGCCAGCAGCTCGCGGACTAGTAGTGCTACGCAGTATTTT. The gene calls are TRBV11-2 and TRBJ2-3, with 7 bases lining up with TRBD2. Germline CDR1 reads SGHAT; CDR2 reads FQNNGV. V shed 4 bases and J 8 bases; nucleotides not matched to a gene: 9. This CDR3 has 14 residues.

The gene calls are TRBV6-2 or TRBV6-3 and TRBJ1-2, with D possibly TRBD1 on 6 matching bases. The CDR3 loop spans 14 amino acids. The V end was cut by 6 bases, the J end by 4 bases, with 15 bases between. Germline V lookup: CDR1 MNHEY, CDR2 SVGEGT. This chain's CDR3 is CASSPEQGTYGYTF. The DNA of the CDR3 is TGTGCCAGCAGCCCGGAACAGGGAACCTATGGCTACACCTTC.

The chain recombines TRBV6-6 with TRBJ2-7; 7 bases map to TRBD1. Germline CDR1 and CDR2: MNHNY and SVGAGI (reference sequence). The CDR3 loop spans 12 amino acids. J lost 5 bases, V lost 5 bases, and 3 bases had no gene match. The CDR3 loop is CASSAGGDEQYV. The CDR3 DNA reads TGTGCCAGCAGTGCAGGGGGAGACGAGCAGTACGTC.

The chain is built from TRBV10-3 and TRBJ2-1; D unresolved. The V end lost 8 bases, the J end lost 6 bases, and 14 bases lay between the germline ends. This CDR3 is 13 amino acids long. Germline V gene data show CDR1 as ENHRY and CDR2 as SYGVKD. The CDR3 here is CAIRRRSSNEQFF. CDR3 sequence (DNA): TGTGCCATCCGCCGTAGGTCCAGCAATGAGCAGTTCTTC.

CDR3: CASSYPRANTGDKESLSLFF. DNA of the CDR3: TGTGCCAGCAGTTATCCGCGGGCGAACACCGGGGATAAGGAGTCTTTGTCGCTGTTTTTT. The genes are TRBV12-3 or TRBV12-4 and TRBJ2-2, with D possibly being TRBD2 (5 bases). The CDR3 is 20 residues long. Trimming cost V 4 bases and J 13 bases, with 37 bases left between them.

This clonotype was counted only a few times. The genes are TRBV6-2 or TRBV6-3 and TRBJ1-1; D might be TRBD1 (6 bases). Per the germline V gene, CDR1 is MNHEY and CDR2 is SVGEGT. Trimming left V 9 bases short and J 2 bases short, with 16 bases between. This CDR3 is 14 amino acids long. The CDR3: CASPPWGANTEAFF. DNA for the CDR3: TGTGCCAGTCCCCCTTGGGGGGCTAACACTGAAGCTTTCTTT.

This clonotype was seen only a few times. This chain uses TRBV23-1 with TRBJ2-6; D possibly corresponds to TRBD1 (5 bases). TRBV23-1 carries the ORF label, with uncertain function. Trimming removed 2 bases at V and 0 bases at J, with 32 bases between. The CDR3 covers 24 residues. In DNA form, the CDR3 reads TGCGCCAGCAGTCAAAGCCCCAACCGTTTACAAGGGATAAGGGGATACTCTGGGGCCAACGTCCTGACTTTC. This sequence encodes CASSQSPNRLQGIRGYSGANVLTF.

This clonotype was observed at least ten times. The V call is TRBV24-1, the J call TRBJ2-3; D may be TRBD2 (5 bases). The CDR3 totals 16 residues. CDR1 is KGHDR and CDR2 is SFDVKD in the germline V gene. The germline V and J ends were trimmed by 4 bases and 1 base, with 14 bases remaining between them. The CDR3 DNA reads TGTGCCACCAGTGACCCCGGGGAAGGTGGCACAGATACGCAGTATTTT. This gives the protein CATSDPGEGGTDTQYF.

CDR3 nucleotides: TGTGCCAGCAGCCTTAGCGGGGAGGGGGATACGCAGTATTTT. As protein: CASSLSGEGDTQYF. The rearrangement links TRBV7-8 to TRBJ2-3; 8 bases map to TRBD2. V was pared by 5 bases and J by 6 bases, with 7 bases of the junction left unmatched. This CDR3 contains 14 residues. Per the germline V gene, CDR1 is SGHVS and CDR2 is FQNEAQ.

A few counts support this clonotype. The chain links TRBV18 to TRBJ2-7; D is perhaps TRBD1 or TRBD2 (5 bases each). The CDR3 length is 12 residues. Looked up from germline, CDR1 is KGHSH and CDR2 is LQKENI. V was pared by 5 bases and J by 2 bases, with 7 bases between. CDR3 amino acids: CASSSGPYEQYF. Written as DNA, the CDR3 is TGTGCCAGCTCATCGGGGCCCTACGAGCAGTACTTC.

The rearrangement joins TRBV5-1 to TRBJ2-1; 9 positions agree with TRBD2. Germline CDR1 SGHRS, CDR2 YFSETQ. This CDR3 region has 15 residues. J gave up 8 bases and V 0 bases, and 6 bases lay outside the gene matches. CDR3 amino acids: CASSLGAGGPHEQFF. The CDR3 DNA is TGCGCCAGCAGCTTGGGCGCGGGGGGGCCCCATGAGCAGTTCTTC.

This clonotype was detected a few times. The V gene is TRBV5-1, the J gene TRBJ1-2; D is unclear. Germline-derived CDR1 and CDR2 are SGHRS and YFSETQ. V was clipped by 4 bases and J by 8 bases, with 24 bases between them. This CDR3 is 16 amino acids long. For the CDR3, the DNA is TGCGCCAGCAGCACTACCTCCCGGGTACAGAGTGAGGGCTACACCTTC. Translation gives CASSTTSRVQSEGYTF. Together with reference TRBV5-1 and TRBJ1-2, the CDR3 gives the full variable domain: KAGVTQTPRYLIKTRGQQVTLSCSPISGHRSVSWYQQTPGQGLQFLFEYFSETQRNKGNFPGRFSGRQFSNSRSEMNVSTLELGDSALYLCASSTTSRVQSEGYTFGSGTRLTVV.

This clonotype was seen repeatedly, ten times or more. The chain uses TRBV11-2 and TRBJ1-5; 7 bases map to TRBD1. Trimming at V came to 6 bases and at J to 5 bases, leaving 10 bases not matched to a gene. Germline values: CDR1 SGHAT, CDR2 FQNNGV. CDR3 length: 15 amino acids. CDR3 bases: TGTGCCAGCAGTTCCCGGGGGGGACAGCATCAGCCCCAGCATTTT. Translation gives CASSSRGGQHQPQHF.

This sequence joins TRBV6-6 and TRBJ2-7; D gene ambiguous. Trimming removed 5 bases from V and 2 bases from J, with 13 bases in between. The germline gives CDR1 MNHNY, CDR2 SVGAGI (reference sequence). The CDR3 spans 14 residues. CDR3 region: CASSGSGTTYEQYF. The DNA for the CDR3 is TGTGCCAGCAGTGGATCAGGCACCACCTACGAGCAGTACTTC.

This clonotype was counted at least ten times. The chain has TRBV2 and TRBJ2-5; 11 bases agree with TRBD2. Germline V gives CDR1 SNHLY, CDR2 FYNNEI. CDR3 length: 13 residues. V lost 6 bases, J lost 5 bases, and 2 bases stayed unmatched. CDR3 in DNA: TGTGCCAGCAGCGGGACTAGCGGTGAGACCCAGTACTTC. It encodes CASSGTSGETQYF.

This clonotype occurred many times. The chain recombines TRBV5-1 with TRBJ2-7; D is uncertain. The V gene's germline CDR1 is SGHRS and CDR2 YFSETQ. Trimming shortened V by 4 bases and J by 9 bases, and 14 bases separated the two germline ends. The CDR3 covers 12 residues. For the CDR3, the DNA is TGCGCCAGCAGCCCAGGACCGAAGGGGCAGTACGTC. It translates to CASSPGPKGQYV.

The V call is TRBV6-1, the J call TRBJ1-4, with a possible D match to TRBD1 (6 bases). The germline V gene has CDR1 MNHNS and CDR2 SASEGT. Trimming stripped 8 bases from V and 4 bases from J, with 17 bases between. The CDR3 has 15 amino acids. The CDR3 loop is CASEGEGQNNEKLFF. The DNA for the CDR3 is TGTGCCAGCGAGGGTGAGGGACAAAATAATGAAAAACTGTTTTTT.

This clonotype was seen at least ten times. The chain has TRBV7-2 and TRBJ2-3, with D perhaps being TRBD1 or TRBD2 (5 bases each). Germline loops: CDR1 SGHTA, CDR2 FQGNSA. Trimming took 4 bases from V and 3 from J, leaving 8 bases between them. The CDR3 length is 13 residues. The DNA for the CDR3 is TGTGCCAGCAGCTCGGGACGTACAGATACGCAGTATTTT. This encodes CASSSGRTDTQYF.

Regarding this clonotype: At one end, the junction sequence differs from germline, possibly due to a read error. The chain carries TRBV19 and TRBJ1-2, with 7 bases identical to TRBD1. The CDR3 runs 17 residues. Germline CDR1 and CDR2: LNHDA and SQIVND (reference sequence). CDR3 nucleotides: TGTGCAAGTAGTATAGATCTTCCATTTGGGACAGAAGATGGCTACACCTTC. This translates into CASSIDLPFGTEDGYTF.

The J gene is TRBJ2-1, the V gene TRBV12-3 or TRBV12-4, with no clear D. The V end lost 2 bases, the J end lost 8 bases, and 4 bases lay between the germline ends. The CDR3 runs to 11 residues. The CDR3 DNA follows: TGTGCCAGCAGTTTAATCTATGAGCAGTTCTTC. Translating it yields CASSLIYEQFF.